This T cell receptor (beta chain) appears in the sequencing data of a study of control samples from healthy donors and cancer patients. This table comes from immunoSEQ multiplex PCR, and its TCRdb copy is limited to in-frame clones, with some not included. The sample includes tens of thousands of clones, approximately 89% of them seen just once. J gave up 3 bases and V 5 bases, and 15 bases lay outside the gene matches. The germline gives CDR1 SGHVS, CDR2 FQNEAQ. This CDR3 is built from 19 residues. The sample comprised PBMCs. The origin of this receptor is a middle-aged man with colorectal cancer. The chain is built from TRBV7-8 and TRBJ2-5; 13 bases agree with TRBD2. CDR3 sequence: CASSRTSGGYVPPKETQYF. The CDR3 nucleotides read TGTGCCAGCAGCAGGACTAGCGGGGGCTATGTACCGCCTAAAGAGACCCAGTACTTC.